A selection of T cell receptor beta chains follows, all from one sample in a study of blood T cell repertoires in COVID-19. Profiled with immunoSEQ multiplex PCR; TCRdb holds only in-frame clones, not every one. The sample lists 300,000 to 350,000 clones; about 90% were seen once. The sequencing sample was made of PBMCs or T cells enriched from blood (not recorded which). The receptors stem from a woman aged 25-40 years who had recovered from COVID-19. Each CDR3 is given with its conserved first and last residue. A D gene is named only where the DNA matches it firmly. Rows give clone size only sometimes, using once, few, many, or a class for an expanded clone.

once TRBJ1-5 TRBV28 . TGTGCCAGCAGTTTTGGCGGGGATAGCAATCAGCCCCAGCATTTT CASSFGGDSNQPQHF
few TRBJ2-7 TRBV20-1 . TGCAGTGCTAGTTCGGGAGAGGACTACGAGCAGTACTTC CSASSGEDYEQYF
once TRBJ2-7 TRBV29-1 TRBD1 TGCAGCGTTGGGCCTCGGACAGGTTACTACGAGCAGTACTTC CSVGPRTGYYEQYF
. TRBJ1-5 TRBV9 . TGTGCCAGCAGCGTAGACGGGGGAGGCAATCAGCCCCAGCATTTT CASSVDGGGNQPQHF
once TRBJ1-1 TRBV11-2 . TGTGCCAGCAGCCGTACGAGGGTGTCAAACACTGAAGCTTTCTTT CASSRTRVSNTEAFF
. TRBJ2-7 TRBV12-3/TRBV12-4 . TGTGCCAGCAGTTTTAATGGCGGGACCGAGCAGTACTTC CASSFNGGTEQYF
. TRBJ1-4 TRBV5-6 TRBD1 TGTGCCAGCAACCTGGACAGGGGGCTTGAAAAACTGTTTTTT CASNLDRGLEKLFF
. TRBJ1-4 TRBV27 TRBD1 TGTGCCTCCAGGGGGAGTTGGGATGAAAAACTGTTTTTT CASRGSWDEKLFF
. TRBJ1-5 TRBV15 . TGTGCCACCAGCAGAGGTAGAAGGGGTAGCAATCAGCCCCAGCATTTT CATSRGRRGSNQPQHF
. TRBJ2-7 TRBV7-8 . TGTGCCAGCAGCTTAGTTGGCAGGGCCTACGAGCAGTACTTC CASSLVGRAYEQYF
. TRBJ2-5 TRBV2 . TGTGCCAGCCCCGAAGGGCAGGGTAAGAGAGAGACCCAGTACTTC CASPEGQGKRETQYF
. TRBJ2-1 TRBV9 TRBD1 TGTGCCAGCAGCGTAGAAGGGACAGGGGACAATGAGCAGTTCTTC CASSVEGTGDNEQFF
. TRBJ2-7 TRBV10-2 TRBD1 TGCGCCAGCAGGAAGGGTTGGGACAGGGGCTACGAGCAGTACTTC CASRKGWDRGYEQYF
once TRBJ1-1 TRBV7-9 . TGTGCCAGCAGCCAAGGGGGGGTAGAAGCTTTCTTT CASSQGGVEAFF
. TRBJ2-7 TRBV5-1 TRBD2 TGCGCCAGCAGCCAACTAGCGGGGCCCACCTACGAGCAGTACTTC CASSQLAGPTYEQYF
. TRBJ2-5 TRBV4-2 TRBD1 TGTGCCAGCAGCTCCGGGACAGCGGCGGAGACCCAGTACTTC CASSSGTAAETQYF
few TRBJ1-1 TRBV2 . TGTGCCAGCAGTGGTTCCGCTGAAGCTTTCTTT CASSGSAEAFF
. TRBJ1-2 TRBV6-5 . TGTGCCAGCAGCACCACAGGGAACTATGGCTACACCTTC CASSTTGNYGYTF
. TRBJ2-3 TRBV7-2 TRBD2 TGTGCCAGCAGGAAGCGGGGGGGCGCCCTCCAGCCAGATACGCAGTATTTT CASRKRGGALQPDTQYF
. TRBJ1-2 TRBV28 . TGTGCCAGCAGTTTTACGGGCGGGGGGCCGGGCGGCTACACCTTC CASSFTGGGPGGYTF
. TRBJ2-2 TRBV2 TRBD1 TGTGCCAGCAGGGACACAGGGGTAGGCGGGGAGCTGTTTTTT CASRDTGVGGELFF
. TRBJ2-7 TRBV2 TRBD1 TGTGCCAGCAGCGTAAAGGGACAGGATCCTTCCTACGAGCAGTACTTC CASSVKGQDPSYEQYF
. TRBJ1-5 TRBV10-3 TRBD1 TGTGCCATCAAAGGGACAGGGGATCAGCCCCAGCATTTT CAIKGTGDQPQHF
. TRBJ2-7 TRBV18 . TGTGCCAGCTCACCACCAGGGACACCATACGAGCAGTACTTC CASSPPGTPYEQYF
. TRBJ1-5 TRBV3-1/TRBV3-2 . TGTGCCAGCAGCCATTTCAACCAGCGGCAGGTGAACAATCAGCCCCAGCATTTT CASSHFNQRQVNNQPQHF
. TRBJ2-5 TRBV28 TRBD1 TGTGCCAGCAGGAGACAGGGCCGCCCCGAGACCCAGTACTTC CASRRQGRPETQYF
. TRBJ2-1 TRBV6-5 TRBD1 TGTGCCAGCAGTTATCGCCAAACAGGGGGCAGGAATGAGCAGTTCTTC CASSYRQTGGRNEQFF
. TRBJ2-3 TRBV27 TRBD2 TGTGCCAGCAGCCCCGGGGGGGACCCAGATACGCAGTATTTT CASSPGGDPDTQYF
. TRBJ1-1 TRBV10-3 . TGTGCCATCAGTGAGTCGTCGCGGGAGAACACTGAAGCTTTCTTT CAISESSRENTEAFF
. TRBJ1-2 TRBV13 . TGTGCCACTCGGCTGGGGGCGTCTAACTATGGCTACACCTTC CATRLGASNYGYTF
. TRBJ2-1 TRBV28 . TGTGCCAGCAGTTTACTCGCAGGCTCCTACAATGAGCAGTTCTTC CASSLLAGSYNEQFF
few TRBJ1-1 TRBV6-4 . TGTGCCAGCAGTGTTATCGGGGGGCGCCGCGCTTTCTTT CASSVIGGRRAFF
. TRBJ2-7 TRBV7-9 . TGTGCCAGCAGCTCCGGACAAGCTGGGGAGCAGTACTTC CASSSGQAGEQYF
. TRBJ1-6 TRBV28 TRBD1 TGTGCCACTATGGCCCGGGACAGGGGACTAAATTCACCCCTCCACTTT CATMARDRGLNSPLHF
. TRBJ2-7 TRBV2 TRBD1 TGTGCCAACTCACAGGGGTTAGGCTACGAGCAGTACTTC CANSQGLGYEQYF
once TRBJ1-2 TRBV19 . TGTGCCAGTAGTACTCGGACAGCGGGGTATAGAGACTATGGCTACACCTTC CASSTRTAGYRDYGYTF
. TRBJ1-1 TRBV6-2/TRBV6-3 TRBD1 TGTGCCAGCAGTAGGACAGGGGAGAACACTGAAGCTTTCTTT CASSRTGENTEAFF
few TRBJ2-7 TRBV5-1 . TGCGCCAGCAGCTTACGCGCTACTACAGGAGGGACGGGTGATTACGAGCAGTACTTC CASSLRATTGGTGDYEQYF
once TRBJ2-3 TRBV4-3 . TGCGCCAGCAGCCAAGGGGTGGCGGCTAGCACAGATACGCAGTATTTT CASSQGVAASTDTQYF
. TRBJ2-3 TRBV30 TRBD1 TGTGCCTGGAGTTGGACAGGGGTGGAAGATACGCAGTATTTT CAWSWTGVEDTQYF
. TRBJ2-7 TRBV9 TRBD1 TGTGCCAGCAGCGTAGGGGGGACAGGGGCGAACGAGCAGTACTTC CASSVGGTGANEQYF
. TRBJ2-4 TRBV28 TRBD2 TGTGCCAGCAGTCCTCGGGGGGGGCGAGCCAAAAACATTCAGTACTTC CASSPRGGRAKNIQYF
. TRBJ2-1 TRBV7-2 TRBD2 TGTGCCAGCAGCACCGAGTCGACTAGCGGTCTTGATGAGCAGTTCTTC CASSTESTSGLDEQFF
. TRBJ1-6 TRBV7-6 . TGTGCCAGCAGCTTAGTGTCAGGGCCCAATTCACCCCTCCACTTT CASSLVSGPNSPLHF
. TRBJ1-2 TRBV5-1 . TGCGCCAGCAGCTCGGGGACTGTGAACTATGGCTACACCTTC CASSSGTVNYGYTF
. TRBJ1-1 TRBV3-1/TRBV3-2 TRBD1 TGTGCCAGCAGCCAGGGACAGGGGACGAACACTGAAGCTTTCTTT CASSQGQGTNTEAFF
. TRBJ2-5 TRBV28 TRBD1 TGTGCCAGCAGCTCCCCCCAGACAGGGACGGAGACCCAGTACTTC CASSSPQTGTETQYF
. TRBJ1-2 TRBV19 . TGTGCCAGTAGTATGGAAGCGGCGGGGCGGCATGGCTACACCTTC CASSMEAAGRHGYTF
. TRBJ1-5 TRBV27 . TGTGCCAGCAGTTTAGGGGAGGGTGGTCAGCCCCAGCATTTT CASSLGEGGQPQHF
few TRBJ1-2 TRBV30 . TGTGCCTGGAGCGCTCAGGGGTATGGCTACACCTTC CAWSAQGYGYTF
. TRBJ1-5 TRBV18 . TGTGCCAGCTCACCAGCAGGAGGAGGGCAGCCCCAGCATTTT CASSPAGGGQPQHF
. TRBJ2-2 TRBV19 TRBD1 TGTGCCAGTAGTATAGGGGACAGCACCGGGGAGCTGTTTTTT CASSIGDSTGELFF
. TRBJ1-6 TRBV27 . TGTGCCAGCAGTCCTTACAGTTCACCCCTCCACTTT CASSPYSSPLHF